The clone carrying this TCR beta chain was observed many times. The antigen remains undetermined. The V gene's germline CDR1 is SGHTA and CDR2 FQGNSA. The germline V and J ends were trimmed by 7 bases and 5 bases, with 8 bases remaining between them. This CDR3 spans 12 amino acids. Unique molecular identifiers were present on cDNA, and template switching added a universal primer site. Each CDR3 protein gets one entry after TCRdb re-called the 5' RACE reads with MiXCR. The sample includes some 690,000 distinct CDR3 sequences, roughly 20% of them seen just once. These data belong to a study of identical twins. Study-wide results and caveats: Beta clonotypes that were abundant in cord blood contained fewer insertions, a pattern absent from memory repertoires.

The sample was also linked to a second study, of T cells expressing NK-cell markers. That source notes: Several experiments confined sorting to alpha-beta TCR T cells with an anti-gamma-delta TCR antibody.

The V call is TRBV7-2, the J call TRBJ2-2; D might be TRBD2 (5 bases). Sample: PBMCs. The TCR originated in a woman between 18 and 29 years old in good health. The CDR3 bases are TGTGCCAGCACCTCGGGGACCGGGGAGCTGTTTTTT. Amino acids: CASTSGTGELFF.